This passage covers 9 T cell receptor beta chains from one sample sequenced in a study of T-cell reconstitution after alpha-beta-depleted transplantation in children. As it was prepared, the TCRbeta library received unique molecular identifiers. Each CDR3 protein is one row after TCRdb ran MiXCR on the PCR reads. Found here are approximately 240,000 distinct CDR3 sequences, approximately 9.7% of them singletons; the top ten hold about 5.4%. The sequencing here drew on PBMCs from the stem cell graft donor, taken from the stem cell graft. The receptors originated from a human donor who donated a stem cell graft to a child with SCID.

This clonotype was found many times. In DNA, the CDR3 is TGTGCCAGCAGCGCAGGGGGCGGAGGTGAAAAACTGTTTTTT. This gives the protein CASSAGGGGEKLFF. The V gene is TRBV7-2, the J gene TRBJ1-4; 8 nucleotides agree with TRBD1. Germline CDR1 SGHTA, CDR2 FQGNSA. After removal of 5 bases from V and 7 bases from J, the junction contained 6 bases not matched to a gene. This CDR3 comprises 14 residues.

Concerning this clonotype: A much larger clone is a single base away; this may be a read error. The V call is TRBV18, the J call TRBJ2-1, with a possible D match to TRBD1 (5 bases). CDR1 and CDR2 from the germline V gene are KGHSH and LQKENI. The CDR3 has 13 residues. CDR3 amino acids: CASPPGRVNEQFF. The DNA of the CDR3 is TGTGCCAGCCCACCCGGCAGGGTCAATGAGCAGTTCTTC.

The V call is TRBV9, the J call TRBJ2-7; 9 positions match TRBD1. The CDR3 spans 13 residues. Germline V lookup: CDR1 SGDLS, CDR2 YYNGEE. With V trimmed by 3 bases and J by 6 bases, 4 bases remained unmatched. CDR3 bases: TGTGCCAGCAGCGAGGGACAGGGAGGCGAGCAGTACTTC. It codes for CASSEGQGGEQYF. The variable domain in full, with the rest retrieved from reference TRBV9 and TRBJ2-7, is DSGVTQTPKHLITATGQRVTLRCSPRSGDLSVYWYQQSLDQGLQFLIQYYNGEERAKGNILERFSAQQFPDLHSELNLSSLELGDSALYFCASSEGQGGEQYFGPGTRLTVT.

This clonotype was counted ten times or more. The CDR3 region has the DNA TGTGCCACCAGTGATATGGGGCCGTACAATGAGCAGTTCTTC. Translating gives CATSDMGPYNEQFF. The chain links TRBV24-1 to TRBJ2-1; possibly TRBD1 for D (5 bases). CDR3 length equals 14 residues. The germline V and J ends were trimmed by 3 bases and 4 bases, with 9 bases remaining between them. The germline CDR1 and CDR2 sequences are KGHDR and SFDVKD.

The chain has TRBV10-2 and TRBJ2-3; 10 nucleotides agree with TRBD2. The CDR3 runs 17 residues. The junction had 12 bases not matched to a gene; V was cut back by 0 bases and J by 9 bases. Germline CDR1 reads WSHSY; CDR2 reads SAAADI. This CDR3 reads CASSESPSSGGRGTQYF. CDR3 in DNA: TGCGCCAGCAGTGAGTCTCCGAGTAGCGGGGGGAGGGGCACGCAGTATTTT.

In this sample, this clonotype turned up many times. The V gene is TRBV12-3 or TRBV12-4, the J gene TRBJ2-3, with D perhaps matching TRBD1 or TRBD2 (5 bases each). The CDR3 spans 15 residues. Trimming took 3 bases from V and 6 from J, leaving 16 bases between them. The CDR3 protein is CASSFGDPRRDTQYF. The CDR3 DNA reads TGTGCCAGCAGTTTTGGGGACCCGCGGCGGGATACGCAGTATTTT.

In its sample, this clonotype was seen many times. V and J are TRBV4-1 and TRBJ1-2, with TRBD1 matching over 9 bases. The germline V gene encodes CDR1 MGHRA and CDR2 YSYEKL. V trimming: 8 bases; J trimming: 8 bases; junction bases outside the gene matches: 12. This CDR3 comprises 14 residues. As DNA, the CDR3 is TGCGCCAGCGGGACAGGGAACGGGGCGAGGGGCTACACCTTC. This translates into CASGTGNGARGYTF.

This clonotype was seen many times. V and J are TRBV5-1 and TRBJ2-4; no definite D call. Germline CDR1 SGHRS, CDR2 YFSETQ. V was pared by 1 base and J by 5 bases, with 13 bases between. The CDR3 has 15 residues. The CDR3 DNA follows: TGCGCCAGCAGCTTGATTCCGGGTATTCAAAACATTCAGTACTTC. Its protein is CASSLIPGIQNIQYF.

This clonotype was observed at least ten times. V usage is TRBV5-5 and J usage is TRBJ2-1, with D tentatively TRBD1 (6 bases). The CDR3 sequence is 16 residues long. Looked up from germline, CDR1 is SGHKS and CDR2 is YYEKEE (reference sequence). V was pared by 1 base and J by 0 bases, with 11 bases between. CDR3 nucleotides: TGTGCCAGCAGCTTGAACAGGGAAAACTCCTACAATGAGCAGTTCTTC. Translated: CASSLNRENSYNEQFF.